These 6 T cell receptor beta chains came from one sample sequenced in a study of tumor-infiltrating lymphocytes in primary liver carcinoma. The tissue used was unsorted bulk material of 20-30 mg. RNA and DNA were co-extracted from it with the AllPrep DNA/RNA mini kit. TCR beta cDNA was made from 450 to 600 ng total RNA with a constant-region primer. ARM-PCR, slightly modified, supplied the TCR beta libraries through three nested multiplex PCR rounds. TRBV1-TRBV30 forward primers paired with a C-beta reverse primer were used in the first two PCR rounds, which ran approximately 10 cycles each. Using its own MiXCR run on the multiplex PCR reads, TCRdb lists one record per CDR3 protein. The data contain 95,000 to 100,000 distinct CDR3 sequences, about 67% of them singletons. The specimen was liver tumor tissue from sampling region 2. Stated subset: tumor region T2, inferior pole. The receptors here all came from a woman aged 55-70 years with primary liver carcinoma and hepatitis B virus infection.

To note about this clonotype: The conserved closing phenylalanine or tryptophan is absent in this CDR3, likely reflecting a read error. The rearrangement uses TRBV12-3 or TRBV12-4 and TRBJ2-7, with D perhaps TRBD1 or TRBD2 (5 bases each). This CDR3 is built from 12 residues. V was shortened by 3 bases and J by 6 bases, with 9 bases between the two germline ends. The CDR3 here is CASSFRGCEQYI. The DNA of the CDR3 is TGTGCCAGCAGTTTTCGGGGCTGCGAGCAGTACATC.

V and J are TRBV11-1 and TRBJ2-7, with a weak D call TRBD1 (5 bases). Germline CDR1 and CDR2: SGHAT and FQDESV (reference sequence). The CDR3 contains 15 residues. V dropped 4 bases and J dropped 2 bases, with 15 bases sitting between them. DNA for the CDR3: TGTGCCAGCAGCTGGGGCGCGACGAGAACCTACGAGCAGTACTTC. It encodes CASSWGATRTYEQYF.

In this sample, this clonotype turned up many times. V and J are TRBV6-5 and TRBJ1-3; TRBD1 matches 7 bases. The V and J ends lost 7 bases and 0 bases, in that order; junction bases with no gene match: 6. This CDR3 has 15 amino acids. CDR1 is MNHEY and CDR2 is SVGAGI in the germline V gene. CDR3 protein: CASTSTGPSGNTIYF. CDR3 nucleotides: TGTGCCAGCACCTCGACAGGGCCCTCTGGAAACACCATATATTTT.

This clonotype was observed a handful of times. Given a much more abundant clone one base away, this may be a read error. This CDR3 fails to terminate in the conserved phenylalanine or tryptophan, so it likely reflects a read error. The chain carries TRBV12-3 or TRBV12-4 and TRBJ1-6, with a tentative D call TRBD1 (5 bases). The CDR3 length is 14 residues. The V end lost 2 bases, the J end lost 10 bases, and 12 bases lay between the germline ends. CDR3 amino acids: CASSLTGGGSPLHS. DNA of the CDR3: TGTGCCAGCAGTTTAACAGGCGGGGGGTCACCCCTCCACTCT.

Turning to this clonotype: No conserved phenylalanine or tryptophan ends this CDR3, so it is likely a read error. Because the CDR3's place on the DNA is in doubt, the DNA is left out and the CDR3 is given as listed by TCRdb. The chain couples TRBV11-2 to TRBJ1-1; TRBD1 is taken as the D call from the table, unchecked against the DNA. The CDR3 is 14 residues long, counting both termini. Germline V gene sequence: CDR1 SGHAT, CDR2 FQNNGV. The CDR3 region is CASSLDRRGGEACI.

Details on this clonotype: A much larger clone differs from this one at a single base, so this may be a read error. CDR3 DNA: TGCGCCAGCAGTCTCCTCTGGGGGATCGGGGATACCCAGTACTTC. Translating gives CASSLLWGIGDTQYF. The chain joins TRBV10-2 to TRBJ2-5; D is tentatively TRBD1 or TRBD2 (5 bases each). The V gene's germline CDR1 is WSHSY and CDR2 SAAADI. Deletions cut 5 bases from V and 8 bases from J, with 21 bases between. The CDR3 loop spans 15 amino acids.